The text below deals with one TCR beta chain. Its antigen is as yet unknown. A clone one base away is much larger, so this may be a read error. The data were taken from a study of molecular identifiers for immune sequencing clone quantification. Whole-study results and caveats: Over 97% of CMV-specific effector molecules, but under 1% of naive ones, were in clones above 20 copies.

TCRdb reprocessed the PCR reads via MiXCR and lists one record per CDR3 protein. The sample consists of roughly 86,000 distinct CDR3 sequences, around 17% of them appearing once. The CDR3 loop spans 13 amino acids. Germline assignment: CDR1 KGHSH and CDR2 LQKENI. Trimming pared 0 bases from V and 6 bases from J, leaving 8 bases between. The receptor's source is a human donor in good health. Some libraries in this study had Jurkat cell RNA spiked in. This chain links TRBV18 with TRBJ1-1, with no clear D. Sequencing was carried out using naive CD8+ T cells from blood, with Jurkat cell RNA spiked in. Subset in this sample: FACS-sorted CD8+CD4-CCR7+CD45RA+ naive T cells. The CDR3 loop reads CASSPPGNAEAFF. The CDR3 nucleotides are TGTGCCAGCTCACCACCGGGAAACGCTGAAGCTTTCTTT. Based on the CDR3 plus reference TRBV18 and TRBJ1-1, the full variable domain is NAGVMQNPRHLVRRRGQEARLRCSPMKGHSHVYWYRQLPEEGLKFMVYLQKENIIDESGMPKERFSAEFPKEGPSILRIQQVVRGDSAAYFCASSPPGNAEAFFGQGTRLTVV.